This TCR beta chain originates from a study of shared clonotypes between healthy human individuals. The CDR3 contains 14 residues. The V end was cut by 0 bases, the J end by 6 bases, with 12 bases between. Germline loops: CDR1 LNHNV, CDR2 YYDKDF (reference sequence). Free of recent acute infections or vaccinations, the donors were healthy HIV-negative adults. Profiled with immunoSEQ multiplex PCR; TCRdb holds only in-frame clones, not every one. The repertoire holds under 650,000 clones, with 96% as singletons. Sequencing was performed on naive CD4+ T cells sorted from blood. As to subset: CD45RA+ positively selected. The chain employs TRBV15 and TRBJ2-7; D ambiguous. The sequence derives from a woman aged 30 to 39 in good health. CDR3 bases: TGTGCCACCAGCAGAGATCGGGCAGGCGGCGAGCAGTACTTC. Amino acids: CATSRDRAGGEQYF. Combining the CDR3 with reference TRBV15 and TRBJ2-7 gives the whole variable domain DAMVIQNPRYQVTQFGKPVTLSCSQTLNHNVMYWYQQKSSQAPKLLFHYYDKDFNNEADTPDNFQSRRPNTSFCFLDIRSPGLGDTAMYLCATSRDRAGGEQYFGPGTRLTVT.